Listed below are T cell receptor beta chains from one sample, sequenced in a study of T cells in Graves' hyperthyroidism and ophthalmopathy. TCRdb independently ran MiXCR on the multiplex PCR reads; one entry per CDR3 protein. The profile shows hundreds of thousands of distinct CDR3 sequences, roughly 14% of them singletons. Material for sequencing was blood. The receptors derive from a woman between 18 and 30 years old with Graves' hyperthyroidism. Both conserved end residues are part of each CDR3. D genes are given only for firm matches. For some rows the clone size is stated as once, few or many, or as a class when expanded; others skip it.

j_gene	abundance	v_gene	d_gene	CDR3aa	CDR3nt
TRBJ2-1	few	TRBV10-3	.	CAISESDPAGTYNEQFF	TGTGCCATCAGTGAGTCTGATCCAGCGGGTACGTACAATGAGCAGTTCTTC
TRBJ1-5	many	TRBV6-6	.	CASSYELGQPQHF	TGTGCCAGCAGTTACGAACTAGGTCAGCCCCAGCATTTT
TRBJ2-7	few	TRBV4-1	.	CASSHLILAPYEQYF	TGCGCCAGCAGCCACCTAATACTAGCCCCCTACGAGCAGTACTTC
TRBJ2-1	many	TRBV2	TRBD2	CASSARLAGVGNEQFF	TGTGCCAGCAGTGCGAGACTAGCGGGAGTCGGCAATGAGCAGTTCTTC
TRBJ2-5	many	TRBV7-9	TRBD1	CASSPKLGQGIRETQYF	TGTGCCAGCAGCCCGAAACTAGGACAGGGAATAAGGGAGACCCAGTACTTC
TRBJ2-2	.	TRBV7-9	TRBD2	CASSPHLLAGVWTGELFF	TGTGCCAGCAGCCCCCATCTACTAGCGGGAGTATGGACCGGGGAGCTGTTTTTT
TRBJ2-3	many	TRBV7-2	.	CASSLDRITDTQYF	TGTGCCAGCAGCCTTGATAGGATCACAGATACGCAGTATTTT
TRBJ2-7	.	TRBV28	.	CASSQPRGVFYEQYF	TGTGCCAGCAGTCAGCCCAGGGGGGTTTTTTACGAGCAGTACTTC
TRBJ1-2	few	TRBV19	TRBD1	CASSAGRGQVGGYTF	TGTGCCAGTAGTGCGGGACGGGGACAGGTCGGTGGCTACACCTTC
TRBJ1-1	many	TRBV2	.	CASSRTEMNTEAFF	TGTGCCAGCAGTAGGACAGAAATGAACACTGAAGCTTTCTTT
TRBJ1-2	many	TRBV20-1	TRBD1	CSARDWQGAAGYTF	TGCAGTGCTAGAGATTGGCAGGGGGCAGCTGGCTACACCTTC
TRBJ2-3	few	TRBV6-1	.	CASSEWRLDRWGGTDTQYF	TGTGCCAGCAGTGAATGGAGATTGGACAGGTGGGGGGGCACAGATACGCAGTATTTT
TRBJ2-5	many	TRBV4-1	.	CASSQEGLGGETQYF	TGCGCCAGCAGCCAAGAGGGGCTTGGCGGGGAGACCCAGTACTTC
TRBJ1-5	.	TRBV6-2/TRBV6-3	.	CASREGGQPQHF	TGTGCCAGCCGCGAGGGAGGGCAGCCCCAGCATTTT
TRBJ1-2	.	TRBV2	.	CASSESSGDYTF	TGTGCCAGCAGTGAATCGTCGGGAGACTACACCTTC
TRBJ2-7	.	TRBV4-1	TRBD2	CASSQEQRTSGRGEQYF	TGCGCCAGCAGCCAAGAGCAGCGGACTAGCGGAAGAGGCGAGCAGTACTTC
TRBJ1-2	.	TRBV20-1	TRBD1	CSASEGTGRYGYTF	TGCAGTGCTAGTGAGGGGACAGGGCGCTATGGCTACACCTTC
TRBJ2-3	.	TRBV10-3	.	CAISESGLADTQYF	TGTGCCATCAGTGAGTCCGGGTTAGCAGATACGCAGTATTTT
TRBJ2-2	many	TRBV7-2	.	CASSLFARGTGELFF	TGTGCCAGCAGCTTATTTGCGAGGGGCACCGGGGAGCTGTTTTTT
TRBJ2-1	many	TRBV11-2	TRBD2	CASSLEGLYNEQFF	TGTGCCAGCAGCTTAGAGGGACTATACAATGAGCAGTTCTTC